This entry lists 27 T cell receptor beta chains sequenced from one sample in a study of cytomegalovirus exposure and HLA in healthy donors. Primers for the PCR totalled 60 Vbeta and 13 Jbeta. Libraries were prepared by immunoSEQ multiplex PCR; TCRdb keeps only in-frame clonotypes and omits some of them. The table includes fewer than 150,000 clones, about 80% detected once. The sequenced material came from PBMCs. The receptors stem from a man aged 35 to 55 in good health and CMV-seropositive.

As concerns this clone: The sample contains more than one DNA sequence encoding this CDR3. The chain uses TRBV19 and TRBJ2-1; D is uncertain. Germline CDR1 and CDR2: LNHDA and SQIVND (reference sequence). Trimming took 3 bases from V and 0 from J, leaving 3 bases between them. The CDR3 is 13 residues long. The chain's CDR3 is CASSISSYNEQFF. The DNA for the CDR3 is TGTGCCAGTAGTATCAGCTCCTACAATGAGCAGTTCTTC.

The chain joins TRBV19 to TRBJ2-7, with D maybe TRBD2 (6 bases). V lost 4 bases and J lost 2, with 18 bases in between. CDR1 and CDR2 (germline): LNHDA, SQIVND (reference sequence). The CDR3 is 16 residues long. CDR3 region: CASSKRRAGSTYEQYF. In DNA form, the CDR3 reads TGTGCCAGTAGTAAAAGACGGGCCGGGAGTACCTACGAGCAGTACTTC.

This clone was picked up a small number of times. The rearrangement links TRBV7-9 to TRBJ1-1, with TRBD1 as a possible D gene (5 bases). The CDR3 runs 13 residues. Germline CDR1 is SEHNR and CDR2 is FQNEAQ (reference sequence). Trimming left V 1 base short and J 6 bases short, with 9 bases between. CDR3: CASSLEAGAEAFF. The CDR3 nucleotides read TGTGCCAGCAGCTTAGAGGCGGGGGCTGAAGCTTTCTTT. The full variable domain, completed using reference TRBV7-9 and TRBJ1-1, is DTGVSQNPRHKITKRGQNVTFRCDPISEHNRLYWYRQTLGQGPEFLTYFQNEAQLEKSRLLSDRFSAERPKGSFSTLEIQRTEQGDSAMYLCASSLEAGAEAFFGQGTRLTVV.

J is TRBJ2-7 and V is TRBV20-1, with D perhaps matching TRBD2 (5 bases). The V gene lost 6 bases and the J gene lost 5 bases, with 11 bases spanning the gap. Germline lookup yields CDR1 DFQATT and CDR2 SNEGSKA (reference sequence). The CDR3 runs to 11 residues. CDR3 in DNA: TGCAGTGCCCCGAGGGCCCACGAGCAGTACTTC. This translates into CSAPRAHEQYF.

The chain combines TRBV2 with TRBJ2-5; 7 positions agree with TRBD1. Germline V gene data show CDR1 as SNHLY and CDR2 as FYNNEI. Trimming took 6 bases from V and 2 from J; bases not matched to a gene: 6. This CDR3 contains 14 residues. Here the CDR3 DNA reads TGTGCCAGCAGGTTGGGACAGAGTCAAGAGACCCAGTACTTC. This translates into CASRLGQSQETQYF.

The count of this clone is one. V and J are TRBV25-1 and TRBJ2-5; maybe TRBD1 (6 bases). The J call may be wrong; the DNA end is better matched by TRBJ2-7. The CDR3 consists of 12 residues. Germline V gene lookup returns CDR1 MGHDK and CDR2 SYGVNS. CDR3 in amino acids: CASSFTGNEQYF. As DNA, the CDR3 is TGTGCCAGCAGTTTTACAGGGAACGAGCAGTACTTC.

The chain recombines TRBV4-3 with TRBJ2-3, with TRBD1 as a possible D gene (5 bases). The CDR3 length is 16 residues. Germline CDR1 LGHNA, CDR2 YSLEER. V gave up 1 base and J gave up 5 bases, with 16 bases separating them. The DNA of the CDR3 is TGCGCCAGCAGCCAAGTTCAGGGTGTGTATGAAGATACGCAGTATTTT. This gives the protein CASSQVQGVYEDTQYF.

Comment on this clone: One junction end does not reproduce the germline sequence, and a read error may be involved. J is TRBJ2-1 and V is TRBV7-7, with 7 nucleotides matching TRBD1. CDR1 and CDR2 from the germline V gene are SSHAT and FNYEAQ (reference sequence). This CDR3 comprises 14 residues. CDR3 residues: CASSPGTAYNEQFF. For the CDR3, the DNA is TGTGCTAGCAGCCCCGGGACAGCTTACAATGAGCAGTTCTTC.

The genes are TRBV19 and TRBJ2-1, with D possibly TRBD1 on 6 matching bases. The length of the CDR3 is 13 residues. Germline lookup yields CDR1 LNHDA and CDR2 SQIVND (reference sequence). V dropped 4 bases and J dropped 4 bases, with 8 bases sitting between them. The CDR3 loop is CASSNDRYNEQFF. The CDR3 DNA is TGTGCCAGTAGTAATGACAGGTACAATGAGCAGTTCTTC.

V is TRBV30 and J is TRBJ1-5; 9 bases line up with TRBD1. The CDR3 covers 13 residues. Germline assignment: CDR1 GTSNPN and CDR2 SVGIG (reference sequence). V gave up 5 bases and J gave up 3 bases; unmatched junction bases: 2. CDR3 loop: CAWGTGNNQPQHF. The CDR3 nucleotides are TGTGCCTGGGGGACAGGGAACAATCAGCCCCAGCATTTT.

The CDR3 region is CASQRGGSTDTQYF. Here the CDR3 DNA reads TGTGCCAGCCAGAGGGGGGGGAGCACAGATACGCAGTATTTT. The V and J genes are TRBV14 and TRBJ2-3; tentatively, D is TRBD2 (7 bases). From germline, CDR1 is SGHDN and CDR2 FVKESK. Trimming pared 8 bases from V and 0 bases from J, leaving 12 bases between. The CDR3 has 14 residues.

The chain carries TRBV4-3 and TRBJ1-1; no definite D call. This CDR3 contains 15 residues. Per germline, CDR1 LGHNA and CDR2 YSLEER. Trimming stripped 0 bases from V and 4 bases from J, with 12 bases between. As DNA, the CDR3 is TGCGCCAGCAGCCAAGAATCGGTAGCGCCCACTGAAGCTTTCTTT. Translating it yields CASSQESVAPTEAFF.

CDR3 residues: CASSPRDTGQHYGYTF. CDR3 sequence (DNA): TGCGCCAGCAGCCCTAGGGATACGGGACAGCACTATGGCTACACCTTC. V is TRBV4-3 and J is TRBJ1-2; TRBD1 matches 7 bases. Per germline, CDR1 LGHNA and CDR2 YSLEER. V was clipped by 4 bases and J by 3 bases; unmatched bases: 11. This CDR3 contains 16 residues.

The chain uses TRBV19 and TRBJ1-2, with 9 bases fitting TRBD1. This CDR3 is built from 11 residues. J lost 6 bases, V lost 8 bases, and 1 base had no gene match. The germline gives CDR1 LNHDA, CDR2 SQIVND (reference sequence). The CDR3 nucleotides are TGTGCCAGTCGGACAGGGGATGGCTACACCTTC. It is translated as CASRTGDGYTF. The variable domain in full, completed from reference TRBV19 and TRBJ1-2, reads DGGITQSPKYLFRKEGQNVTLSCEQNLNHDAMYWYRQDPGQGLRLIYYSQIVNDFQKGDIAEGYSVSREKKESFPLTVTSAQKNPTAFYLCASRTGDGYTFGSGTRLTVV.

This chain connects TRBV5-1 to TRBJ2-3; TRBD1 matches at 9 bases. The V gene's germline CDR1 is SGHRS and CDR2 YFSETQ. J lost 1 base, V lost 3 bases, and 3 bases had no gene match. The CDR3 contains 15 residues. In DNA, the CDR3 is TGCGCCAGCAGCTCCTACAGGGGGCGCACAGATACGCAGTATTTT. Protein: CASSSYRGRTDTQYF.

The CDR3 region is CASSAGQGAGDEQFF. The CDR3 nucleotides read TGTGCCAGCAGCGCGGGACAGGGGGCTGGGGATGAGCAGTTCTTC. The chain combines TRBV5-6 with TRBJ2-1; 12 positions agree with TRBD1. Germline loops: CDR1 SGHDT, CDR2 YYEEEE. J lost 8 bases, V lost 4 bases, and 7 bases had no gene match. The CDR3 has 15 amino acids.

The V and J genes are TRBV19 and TRBJ2-3; D perhaps matches TRBD2 (6 bases). Per the germline V gene, CDR1 is LNHDA and CDR2 is SQIVND (reference sequence). Deletions cut 3 bases from V and 2 bases from J, with 15 bases between. This CDR3 is built from 16 residues. The CDR3 region has the DNA TGTGCCAGTAGTATTCTTCCCGGGACTTACACAGATACGCAGTATTTT. Encoded protein: CASSILPGTYTDTQYF.

V and J are TRBV10-3 and TRBJ1-6; 7 bases align to TRBD1. This CDR3 has 16 amino acids. V gave up 11 bases and J gave up 1 base; unmatched junction bases: 11. Germline lookup yields CDR1 ENHRY and CDR2 SYGVKD. CDR3 amino acids: CASGRGQSSYNSPLHF. The CDR3 nucleotides are TGTGCCTCCGGGAGGGGGCAATCGTCCTATAATTCACCCCTCCACTTT.

This chain uses TRBV5-6 with TRBJ2-6, with TRBD2 identical over 7 bases. Germline V gene sequence: CDR1 SGHDT, CDR2 YYEEEE. This CDR3 is built from 16 residues. Unmatched junction bases numbered 9, after V lost 9 bases and J lost 0 bases. The CDR3 nucleotides read TGTGCCACGTTGTCGGGGGGATACTCTGGGGCCAACGTCCTGACTTTC. Translation: CATLSGGYSGANVLTF.

Regarding this clone: Other nucleotide sequences from this sample produce the same CDR3. The chain uses TRBV15 and TRBJ1-5; possibly TRBD1 for D (6 bases). Germline CDR1 reads LNHNV; CDR2 reads YYDKDF (reference sequence). Trimming shortened V by 8 bases and J by 1 base, and 15 bases separated the two germline ends. The CDR3 covers 15 residues. The DNA for the CDR3 is TGTGCCACCCACCAGGGGTTTTACAGCAATCAGCCCCAGCATTTT. This translates into CATHQGFYSNQPQHF.

CDR3 nucleotides: TGCGCCAGCGGCCGTGCGGGGGGGAACACCGGGGAGCTGTTTTTT. As protein: CASGRAGGNTGELFF. The rearrangement uses TRBV5-1 and TRBJ2-2, with 8 bases matching TRBD2. V dropped 7 bases and J dropped 1; count of bases not matched to a gene: 6. CDR3 length equals 15 residues. CDR1 and CDR2 (germline): SGHRS, YFSETQ.

The table lists this clone with a count of one. V is TRBV5-1 and J is TRBJ1-1; the match to TRBD1 covers 7 bases. The junction had 6 bases not matched to a gene; V was cut back by 4 bases and J by 6 bases. This CDR3 has 13 residues. Germline CDR1 SGHRS, CDR2 YFSETQ. CDR3 coding DNA: TGCGCCAGCAGCCACAAACAGGGGTCTGAAGCTTTCTTT. Amino acids: CASSHKQGSEAFF.

V and J are TRBV7-9 and TRBJ1-2, with 7 bases aligning to TRBD1. The CDR3 has 14 amino acids. V dropped 5 bases and J dropped 6; count of bases not matched to a gene: 9. Germline V CDR1 and CDR2: SEHNR, FQNEAQ (reference sequence). The CDR3 loop reads CASSPTGLGDGYTF. The CDR3 DNA is TGTGCCAGCAGCCCGACAGGGCTTGGAGATGGCTACACCTTC.

This clone was seen only a few times. CDR3 sequence (DNA): TGCGCCAGCAGCGGCCCGTACGGAAACACCATATATTTT. This codes for CASSGPYGNTIYF. The chain uses TRBV5-1 and TRBJ1-3; no firm D call. The V gene's germline CDR1 is SGHRS and CDR2 YFSETQ. The CDR3 length is 13 residues. V was pared by 4 bases and J by 4 bases, with 9 bases between.

The rearrangement uses TRBV6-5 and TRBJ1-1, with D hard to call. Deletions cut 5 bases from V and 3 bases from J, with 10 bases between. Germline V gene lookup returns CDR1 MNHEY and CDR2 SVGAGI. The CDR3 sequence is 13 residues long. CDR3 protein: CASSTRTDTEAFF. The CDR3 DNA reads as TGTGCCAGCAGTACTCGTACGGACACTGAAGCTTTCTTT.

The chain couples TRBV2 to TRBJ2-5; TRBD2 matches at 10 bases. CDR1 is SNHLY and CDR2 is FYNNEI in the germline V gene. The V and J ends lost 11 bases and 7 bases, in that order; junction bases with no gene match: 13. There are 14 residues in the CDR3. This CDR3 reads CAGASGGTRGTQYF. The CDR3 DNA reads as TGTGCCGGAGCTAGCGGGGGTACAAGAGGGACCCAGTACTTC.

The CDR3 nucleotides are TGTGCCAGCAGTTTATCTCTTGGGGGACAAACTGAAGCTTTCTTT. Translating gives CASSLSLGGQTEAFF. The chain has TRBV27 and TRBJ1-1; possibly TRBD1 for D (6 bases). Germline V gene lookup returns CDR1 MNHEY and CDR2 SMNVEV (reference sequence). Trimming removed 0 bases at V and 5 bases at J, with 13 bases between. This CDR3 region has 15 residues.